This TCR beta chain comes out of a study of blood T cell repertoires in COVID-19. In the study overall: Material from acute and convalescent COVID-19 was sourced from the United States, Italy and Spain. PBMCs, B-cell-depleted T cells, or T cells provided the cDNA or gDNA that made up the material.

The trim removed 4 bases at V and 5 bases at J, leaving 6 bases unmatched. CDR3 length: 14 residues. The germline V gene encodes CDR1 SGHDT and CDR2 YYEEEE. Authors' data handling: Amplification from reference gene primers served as the basis for estimated nucleated cell counts. Sequencing used immunoSEQ multiplex PCR; TCRdb keeps in-frame clones, though not all of them. V, J and clone size are those of that table, while D and trimming were read from the DNA. The sample has under 350,000 clones; around four fifths are singletons. The sample was peripheral blood. This clonotype originated in a man in his 60s who had recovered from COVID-19. This sequence joins TRBV5-6 and TRBJ2-5; 9 bases are shared with TRBD1. The CDR3: CASSPTGGVETQYF. CDR3 in DNA: TGTGCCAGCAGCCCGACAGGGGGTGTCGAGACCCAGTACTTC.